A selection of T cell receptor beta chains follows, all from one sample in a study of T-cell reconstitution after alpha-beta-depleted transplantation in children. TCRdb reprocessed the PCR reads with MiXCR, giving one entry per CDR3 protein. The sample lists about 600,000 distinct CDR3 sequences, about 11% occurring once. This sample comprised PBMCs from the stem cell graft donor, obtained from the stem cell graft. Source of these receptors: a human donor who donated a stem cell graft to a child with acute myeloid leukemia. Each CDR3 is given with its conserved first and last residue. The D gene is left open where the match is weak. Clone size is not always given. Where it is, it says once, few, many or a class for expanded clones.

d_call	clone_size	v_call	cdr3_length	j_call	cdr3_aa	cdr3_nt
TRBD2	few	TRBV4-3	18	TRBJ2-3	CASSQGITSGSGEYAQYF	TGCGCCAGCAGCCAAGGCATCACTAGCGGGAGCGGGGAATACGCGCAGTATTTT
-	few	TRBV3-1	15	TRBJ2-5	CASSPRRGNTETQYF	TGTGCCAGCAGCCCCCGTCGGGGGAATACGGAGACCCAGTACTTC
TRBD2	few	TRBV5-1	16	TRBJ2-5	CASSSPSGRARETQYF	TGCGCCAGCAGCTCCCCTAGCGGGAGGGCTCGAGAGACCCAGTACTTC
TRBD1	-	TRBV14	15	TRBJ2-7	CASSQGQGALYEQYF	TGTGCCAGCAGCCAAGGGCAGGGGGCTCTCTACGAGCAGTACTTC
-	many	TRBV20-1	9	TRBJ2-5	CSASATQYF	TGCAGTGCTAGCGCGACCCAGTACTTC
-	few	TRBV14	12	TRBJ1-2	CASSPRMGGYTF	TGTGCCAGCAGCCCAAGAATGGGGGGCTACACCTTC
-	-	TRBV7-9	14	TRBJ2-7	CASSPLGREYEQYF	TGTGCCAGCTCCCCTTTGGGGAGAGAGTACGAGCAGTACTTC
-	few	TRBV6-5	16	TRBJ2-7	CASSYQLPTETYEQYF	TGTGCCAGCAGTTACCAATTACCGACTGAGACCTACGAGCAGTACTTC
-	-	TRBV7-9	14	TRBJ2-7	CASSFSRQAGEQYF	TGTGCCAGCAGCTTCTCCCGACAGGCTGGCGAGCAGTACTTC
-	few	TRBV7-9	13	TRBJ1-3	CASSLRRGNTIYF	TGTGCCAGCAGCTTACGACGGGGAAACACCATATATTTT
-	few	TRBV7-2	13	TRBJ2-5	CASSRAVQETQYF	TGTGCCAGCAGCCGGGCGGTGCAAGAGACCCAGTACTTC
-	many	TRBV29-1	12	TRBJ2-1	CSASWEYNEQFF	TGCAGCGCAAGTTGGGAGTACAATGAGCAGTTCTTC
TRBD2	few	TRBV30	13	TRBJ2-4	CAWSSSGTNIQYF	TGTGCCTGGAGTTCTAGCGGGACAAACATTCAGTACTTC
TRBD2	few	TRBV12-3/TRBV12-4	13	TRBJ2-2	CASSAGATGELFF	TGTGCCAGCAGCGCGGGAGCCACCGGGGAGCTGTTTTTT
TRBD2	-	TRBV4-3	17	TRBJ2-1	CASSQDLHSGYYNEQFF	TGCGCCAGCAGCCAAGATCTTCATAGCGGGTACTACAATGAGCAGTTCTTC
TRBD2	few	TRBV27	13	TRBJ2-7	CASGLAVTYEQYF	TGTGCATCGGGACTAGCGGTTACCTACGAGCAGTACTTC
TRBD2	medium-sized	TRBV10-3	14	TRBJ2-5	CAISDGLDQETQYF	TGTGCCATCAGTGACGGACTAGACCAAGAGACCCAGTACTTC
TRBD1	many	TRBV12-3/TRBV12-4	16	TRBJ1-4	CASSLGTGGINEKLFF	TGTGCCAGCAGTTTAGGAACAGGGGGGATAAATGAAAAACTGTTTTTT
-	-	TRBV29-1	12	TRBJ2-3	CSVRLVTDTQYF	TGCAGCGTTCGGTTGGTGACAGATACGCAGTATTTT
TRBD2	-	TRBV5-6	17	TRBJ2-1	CASSTPGRTSGTMRRFF	TGTGCCAGCAGCACCCCCGGCAGGACTAGCGGGACAATGCGGCGGTTCTTC
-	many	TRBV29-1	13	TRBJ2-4	CSVVGQAKNIQYF	TGCAGCGTTGTAGGACAGGCCAAAAACATTCAGTACTTC
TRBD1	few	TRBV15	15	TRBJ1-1	CATSRAGTGNTEAFF	TGTGCCACCAGCAGGGCCGGGACAGGGAACACTGAAGCTTTCTTT
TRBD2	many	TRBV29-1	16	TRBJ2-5	CSVEDPSGTYQETQYF	TGCAGCGTTGAAGACCCTAGCGGGACGTACCAAGAGACCCAGTACTTC
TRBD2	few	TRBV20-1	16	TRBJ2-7	CSARDFRTSVSYEQYF	TGCAGTGCTAGAGATTTCCGGACTAGCGTCTCCTACGAGCAGTACTTC
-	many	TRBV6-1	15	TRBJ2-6	CASSRGSSGANVLTF	TGTGCCAGCAGTCGAGGTAGTTCTGGGGCCAACGTCCTGACTTTC
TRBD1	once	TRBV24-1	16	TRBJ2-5	CATSAPTGGIGETQYF	TGTGCCACCAGTGCCCCGACAGGGGGCATTGGGGAGACCCAGTACTTC
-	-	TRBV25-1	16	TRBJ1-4	CASTEHGAATNEKLFF	TGTGCCAGCACCGAACACGGGGCAGCAACTAATGAAAAACTGTTTTTT
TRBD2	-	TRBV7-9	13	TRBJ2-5	CASSLTSPETQYF	TGTGCCAGCAGCCTGACTAGCCCAGAGACCCAGTACTTC
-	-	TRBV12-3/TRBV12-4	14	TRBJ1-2	CASNLGGLGYGYTF	TGTGCCAGCAACTTGGGGGGGTTAGGCTATGGCTACACCTTC
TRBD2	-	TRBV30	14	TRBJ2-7	CAWSKLAGYSEQYF	TGTGCCTGGAGTAAACTAGCGGGATACAGCGAGCAGTACTTC
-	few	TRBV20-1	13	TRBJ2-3	CSARQSLTDTQYF	TGCAGTGCTCGGCAGAGCCTCACAGATACGCAGTATTTT
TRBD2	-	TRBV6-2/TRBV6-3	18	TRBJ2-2	CASSFLAGGPRNTGELLF	TGTGCCAGCAGTTTCCTAGCGGGAGGGCCAAGAAACACCGGGGAGCTGCTTTTT
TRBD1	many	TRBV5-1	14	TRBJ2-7	CASSFGTGVYEQYF	TGCGCCAGCAGCTTCGGGACAGGGGTTTACGAGCAGTACTTC
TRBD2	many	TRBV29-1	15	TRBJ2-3	CSAMTSGRGTDTQYF	TGCAGCGCCATGACTAGCGGGAGGGGCACAGATACGCAGTATTTT
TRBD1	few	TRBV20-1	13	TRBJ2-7	CSALRDRGSEQYF	TGCAGTGCCCTGCGAGACAGGGGGTCCGAGCAGTACTTC
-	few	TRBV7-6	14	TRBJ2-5	CASSLTSGGETQYF	TGTGCCAGCAGCTTAACTTCTGGAGGGGAGACCCAGTACTTC
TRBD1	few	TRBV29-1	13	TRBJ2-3	CSVAGQYTDTQYF	TGCAGCGTTGCGGGACAGTACACAGATACGCAGTATTTT
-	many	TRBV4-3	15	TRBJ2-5	CASSQDSGYQETQYF	TGCGCCAGCAGCCAAGATTCGGGGTACCAAGAGACCCAGTACTTC
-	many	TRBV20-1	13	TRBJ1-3	CSVLRGSGNTIYF	TGCAGTGTTTTACGGGGGTCTGGAAACACCATATATTTT